This entry lists 27 T cell receptor beta chains sequenced from one sample in a study of T-cell reconstitution after alpha-beta-depleted transplantation in children. TCRbeta library construction was performed incorporating unique molecular identifiers. TCRdb independently ran MiXCR on the PCR reads; one entry per CDR3 protein. The table lists about 22,000 distinct CDR3 sequences, 11% of them singletons. The sample here was PBMCs from the stem cell graft donor, taken from the stem cell graft. The receptors were gathered from a human donor who donated a stem cell graft to a child with chronic granulomatous disease.

The chain joins TRBV20-1 to TRBJ2-1; the D is unclear. V shed 2 bases and J shed 7 bases, with 21 bases lying between them. Germline lookup yields CDR1 DFQATT and CDR2 SNEGSKA (reference sequence). This CDR3 spans 16 amino acids. In DNA form, the CDR3 reads TGCAGTGCTAGATATTCTAGTCAGGTATCTCCTAATGAGCAGTTCTTC. It is translated as CSARYSSQVSPNEQFF.

This clonotype was recorded once. The chain employs TRBV28 and TRBJ2-5; weak D call: TRBD1 (5 bases). Germline CDR1 is MDHEN and CDR2 is SYDVKM. The CDR3 runs to 14 residues. V shed 6 bases and J shed 7 bases, with 18 bases lying between them. The CDR3 DNA sequence: TGTGCCAGCAGACGACGACAGCCTAGGGGGACCCAGTACTTC. Translating gives CASRRRQPRGTQYF.

CDR3 nucleotide sequence: TGCAGTGCTAGGCGGGAGGCCAGCTCCTACGAGCAGTACTTC. Its translation: CSARREASSYEQYF. The J gene is TRBJ2-7, the V gene TRBV20-1; the match to TRBD2 covers 8 bases. Germline CDR1 reads DFQATT; CDR2 reads SNEGSKA (reference sequence). V lost 3 bases and J lost 0; bases outside the gene matches: 4. The CDR3 covers 14 residues.

This clonotype was found many times. The J gene is TRBJ2-1, the V gene TRBV28; 8 bases match TRBD1. J lost 5 bases, V lost 2 bases, and 8 bases had no gene match. Germline V gene sequence: CDR1 MDHEN, CDR2 SYDVKM. This CDR3 has 16 amino acids. The DNA of the CDR3 is TGTGCCAGCAGTTTAGCCCCGGACAGGGCGAACAATGAGCAGTTCTTC. This sequence encodes CASSLAPDRANNEQFF.

This clonotype was seen many times. V is TRBV28 and J is TRBJ2-4; 9 positions agree with TRBD1. The CDR3 runs 15 residues. Germline CDR1 is MDHEN and CDR2 is SYDVKM. The junction had 8 bases not matched to a gene; V was cut back by 5 bases and J by 6 bases. The chain's CDR3 is CASSPQGALGNIQYF. CDR3 in DNA: TGTGCCAGCAGTCCACAGGGGGCGTTAGGAAACATTCAGTACTTC.

This clonotype occurred many times. The chain couples TRBV27 to TRBJ1-1; D unresolved. In germline, CDR1 is MNHEY, CDR2 SMNVEV (reference sequence). The CDR3 spans 13 residues. V was trimmed by 5 bases and J by 5 bases, leaving 12 bases between them. CDR3 protein: CASSPGRSTEAFF. In nucleotides, the CDR3 is TGTGCCAGCAGTCCAGGACGGTCGACTGAAGCTTTCTTT.

This clonotype was found many times. The CDR3 loop is CSATRNPVPLAPHSYEQYF. The CDR3, as DNA: TGCAGTGCTACCCGCAACCCGGTGCCGCTAGCCCCTCACTCCTACGAGCAGTACTTC. This rearrangement joins TRBV20-1 to TRBJ2-7; maybe TRBD2 (5 bases). This CDR3 comprises 19 residues. Germline CDR1 DFQATT, CDR2 SNEGSKA (reference sequence). Trimming cost V 4 bases and J 0 bases, with 28 bases left between them.

This clonotype was seen repeatedly, ten times or more. The chain joins TRBV5-1 to TRBJ1-2; D gene uncertain. CDR1 SGHRS and CDR2 YFSETQ come from the germline V gene. Trimming took 4 bases from V and 4 from J, leaving 14 bases between them. The CDR3 spans 14 residues. In DNA form, the CDR3 reads TGCGCCAGCAGCCTAGGACGCTCCATCTATGGCTACACCTTC. Amino acids: CASSLGRSIYGYTF.

The chain couples TRBV12-3 or TRBV12-4 to TRBJ2-2; no clear D. The CDR3 is made up of 13 amino acids. The V gene lost 0 bases and the J gene lost 6 bases, with 5 bases spanning the gap. The DNA of the CDR3 is TGTGCCAGCAGTTTAGCGCGAGCCGGGGAGCTGTTTTTT. It specifies CASSLARAGELFF.

This clonotype showed up many times. The J gene is TRBJ1-1, the V gene TRBV5-4; TRBD1 matches at 7 bases. The CDR3 covers 13 residues. Germline values: CDR1 SGHNT, CDR2 YYREEE (reference sequence). V lost 3 bases, J lost 6 bases, and 5 bases stayed unmatched. The CDR3 DNA follows: TGTGCCAGCAGCTCCAGGGGGTCCGCTGAAGCTTTCTTT. Translated, it gives CASSSRGSAEAFF.

The V and J genes are TRBV4-2 and TRBJ1-2; D ambiguous. V lost 10 bases and J 3 bases, leaving 18 bases between the germline ends. Germline V CDR1 and CDR2: LGHNA, YNFKEQ. This CDR3 is 14 amino acids long. The DNA for the CDR3 is TGTGCCATGGGCCCGGGTCTCCTGGACTATGGCTACACCTTC. Protein: CAMGPGLLDYGYTF.

This clonotype was seen many times. The chain carries TRBV20-1 and TRBJ2-4; D unresolved. CDR1 and CDR2 (germline): DFQATT, SNEGSKA (reference sequence). The CDR3 contains 13 residues. V was clipped by 4 bases and J by 2 bases, with 9 bases between them. CDR3 DNA sequence: TGCAGTGCTAAGGATGGGACCAAAAACATTCAGTACTTC. It encodes CSAKDGTKNIQYF.

This clonotype occurred many times. The junction and the germline gene differ at one end; a read error may be behind it. V usage is TRBV12-3 or TRBV12-4 and J usage is TRBJ2-1, with 11 bases that match TRBD2. This CDR3 contains 18 residues. The CDR3 nucleotides are TGTGCCAGCTGTTTGGCCCGAGTAGCGGGAGGGTTCTACAATGAGCAGTTCTTC. Protein sequence: CASCLARVAGGFYNEQFF.

This clonotype showed up many times. The gene calls are TRBV5-1 and TRBJ1-2; TRBD1 is a possible D gene (5 bases). Germline V gene lookup returns CDR1 SGHRS and CDR2 YFSETQ. The CDR3 contains 14 residues. V was pared by 4 bases and J by 2 bases, with 12 bases between. This CDR3 is CASSHRDGNYGYTF. The DNA for the CDR3 is TGCGCCAGCAGCCACCGGGACGGGAACTATGGCTACACCTTC.

This clonotype was counted at least ten times. The CDR3 loop is CASGISSYNEQFF. CDR3 DNA sequence: TGTGCCAGCGGGATTAGCTCCTACAATGAGCAGTTCTTC. The V gene is TRBV12-3 or TRBV12-4, the J gene TRBJ2-1; D call uncertain. V shed 8 bases and J shed 0 bases, with 8 bases lying between them. The CDR3 is 13 residues long.

This clonotype was counted many times. The V and J genes are TRBV25-1 and TRBJ2-1; D is uncertain. Between the trimmed V and J ends, which lost 1 base and 0 bases, there was a span of 16 bases. The CDR3 length is 18 residues. Germline V gives CDR1 MGHDK, CDR2 SYGVNS. CDR3 in amino acids: CASSEFARAGDSYNEQFF. The CDR3 nucleotides read TGTGCCAGCAGTGAATTTGCCCGGGCAGGCGACTCCTACAATGAGCAGTTCTTC. The variable domain in full, completed from reference TRBV25-1 and TRBJ2-1, reads EADIYQTPRYLVIGTGKKITLECSQTMGHDKMYWYQQDPGMELHLIHYSYGVNSTEKGDLSSESTVSRIRTEHFPLTLESARPSHTSQYLCASSEFARAGDSYNEQFFGPGTRLTVL.

This clonotype showed up many times. This sequence joins TRBV25-1 and TRBJ1-4; 9 bases are shared with TRBD1. The germline V gene has CDR1 MGHDK and CDR2 SYGVNS. The CDR3 covers 15 residues. Trimming cost V 4 bases and J 7 bases; bases outside gene matches: 7. CDR3: CASSARQGEREKLFF. CDR3 nucleotides: TGTGCCAGCAGTGCCAGACAGGGGGAACGTGAAAAACTGTTTTTT. Complete variable domain (other parts from reference TRBV25-1 and TRBJ1-4): EADIYQTPRYLVIGTGKKITLECSQTMGHDKMYWYQQDPGMELHLIHYSYGVNSTEKGDLSSESTVSRIRTEHFPLTLESARPSHTSQYLCASSARQGEREKLFFGSGTQLSVL.

This clonotype was picked up many times. V is TRBV7-9 and J is TRBJ2-3; D ambiguous. The CDR3 runs to 15 residues. V was clipped by 5 bases and J by 3 bases, with 15 bases between them. CDR1 and CDR2 from the germline V gene are SEHNR and FQNEAQ (reference sequence). CDR3 sequence: CASSTKRLETDTQYF. In DNA form, the CDR3 reads TGTGCCAGCAGCACCAAGCGATTAGAAACAGATACGCAGTATTTT. Filled out from reference TRBV7-9 and TRBJ2-3, the complete variable domain reads DTGVSQNPRHKITKRGQNVTFRCDPISEHNRLYWYRQTLGQGPEFLTYFQNEAQLEKSRLLSDRFSAERPKGSFSTLEIQRTEQGDSAMYLCASSTKRLETDTQYFGPGTRLTVL.

This clonotype has at least ten counts. The V and J genes are TRBV24-1 and TRBJ2-2, with D possibly TRBD1 on 5 matching bases. V gave up 6 bases and J gave up 1 base, with 8 bases separating them. The CDR3 runs 14 residues. The V gene's germline CDR1 is KGHDR and CDR2 SFDVKD. The CDR3 here is CATSIGQNTGELFF. CDR3 DNA sequence: TGTGCCACCAGTATTGGACAGAACACCGGGGAGCTGTTTTTT.

The chain links TRBV5-1 to TRBJ1-3; D is possibly TRBD1 (6 bases). Germline assignment: CDR1 SGHRS and CDR2 YFSETQ. The ends were cut back, 3 bases at V and 7 bases at J, with 14 bases in the middle. This CDR3 has 14 amino acids. DNA for the CDR3: TGCGCCAGCAGCTCCGGGACAACGCTGAACACCATATATTTT. As protein: CASSSGTTLNTIYF.

This clonotype is classed as medium-sized. The chain combines TRBV20-1 with TRBJ2-1; 9 bases match TRBD2. The CDR3 is 15 amino acids. V was pared by 2 bases and J by 7 bases, with 9 bases of the junction left unmatched. CDR1 is DFQATT and CDR2 is SNEGSKA in the germline V gene (reference sequence). This CDR3 reads CSARMREGLSNEQFF. In DNA form, the CDR3 reads TGCAGTGCTAGAATGCGGGAGGGCCTCTCGAATGAGCAGTTCTTC.

This clonotype was seen ten or more times. The chain recombines TRBV10-3 with TRBJ2-1, with a weak D call TRBD1 (6 bases). Germline assignment: CDR1 ENHRY and CDR2 SYGVKD. Deletions cut 7 bases from V and 4 bases from J, with 14 bases between. CDR3 size: 14 residues. CDR3 protein: CAINRDTSYNEQFF. The CDR3 bases are TGTGCCATCAATCGGGACACCTCGTACAATGAGCAGTTCTTC.

This clonotype has at least ten counts. The J gene is TRBJ2-6, the V gene TRBV7-9; D is ambiguous. There are 15 residues in the CDR3. Trimming removed 1 base at V and 2 bases at J, with 6 bases between. In germline, CDR1 is SEHNR, CDR2 FQNEAQ (reference sequence). Written as DNA, the CDR3 is TGTGCCAGCAGCTTAGGGGTTCCTGGGGCCAACGTCCTGACTTTC. As protein: CASSLGVPGANVLTF. Full variable domain (missing parts from reference TRBV7-9 and TRBJ2-6): DTGVSQNPRHKITKRGQNVTFRCDPISEHNRLYWYRQTLGQGPEFLTYFQNEAQLEKSRLLSDRFSAERPKGSFSTLEIQRTEQGDSAMYLCASSLGVPGANVLTFGAGSRLTVL.

This clonotype occurred many times. The chain employs TRBV10-3 and TRBJ2-7; D not certain. Germline V gives CDR1 ENHRY, CDR2 SYGVKD. With 8 bases removed from V and 0 bases from J, the gap between germline ends came to 8 bases. The CDR3 totals 12 residues. The CDR3 loop reads CAIGGDSYEQYF. Here the CDR3 DNA reads TGTGCCATCGGTGGGGACTCCTACGAGCAGTACTTC.

This clonotype has at least ten counts. J is TRBJ2-7 and V is TRBV5-1; D remains unclear. Germline lookup yields CDR1 SGHRS and CDR2 YFSETQ. CDR3 length: 15 residues. V was pared by 6 bases and J by 2 bases, with 18 bases between. This CDR3 is CASTGDLNRPYEQYF. The CDR3 bases are TGCGCCAGCACTGGGGATTTGAACCGGCCCTACGAGCAGTACTTC.

This clonotype appeared a few times. This sequence joins TRBV20-1 and TRBJ1-3; the D gene is possibly TRBD1 (6 bases). Germline values: CDR1 DFQATT, CDR2 SNEGSKA (reference sequence). The CDR3 loop spans 13 amino acids. V was pared by 4 bases and J by 1 base, with 8 bases between. DNA of the CDR3: TGCAGTGCTACAGGGGCATCTGGAAACACCATATATTTT. Translating it yields CSATGASGNTIYF.

This clonotype was recorded many times. The chain uses TRBV5-1 and TRBJ2-7, with TRBD2 matching over 13 bases. After removal of 4 bases from V and 4 bases from J, the junction contained 5 bases not matched to a gene. Germline V gives CDR1 SGHRS, CDR2 YFSETQ. The CDR3 length is 15 residues. The CDR3 protein is CASSQGLAGVYEQYF. The CDR3 nucleotides read TGCGCCAGCAGCCAAGGACTAGCGGGAGTGTACGAGCAGTACTTC.